This T cell receptor (beta chain) was profiled in a study of CD8 T cells in ankylosing spondylitis. Study observations and caveats: The authors found the disease-linked clones to be CD8+ and relatively rare in peripheral blood. Reactive arthritis synovial fluid and blood previously showed some of these motif variants. The study identified a TCR beta motif of roughly eight highly homologous variants that appeared characteristic of ankylosing spondylitis blood.

Many counts were recorded for this clonotype. Its matching antigen is unknown. V lost 4 bases and J lost 4; bases outside the gene matches: 12. Germline V gene data show CDR1 as DFQATT and CDR2 as SNEGSKA (reference sequence). The CDR3 runs to 16 residues. Quantitative 5'-RACE with molecular barcodes was used to make the TCR beta libraries. TCRdb fed the 5' RACE reads into MiXCR, producing one record per CDR3 protein. Here the sample spans 150,000 or so distinct CDR3 sequences, 11% being singletons. The chain has TRBV20-1 and TRBJ2-5; TRBD1 matches at 10 bases. Sequencing input: blood, either unsorted or a sorted T cell fraction (not recorded which). This TCR was sampled from a male donor with ankylosing spondylitis or in good health (not recorded which). The CDR3 region is CSATNPGQGSGETQYF. The CDR3 coding sequence is TGCAGTGCTACGAATCCGGGACAGGGGAGCGGAGAGACCCAGTACTTC.